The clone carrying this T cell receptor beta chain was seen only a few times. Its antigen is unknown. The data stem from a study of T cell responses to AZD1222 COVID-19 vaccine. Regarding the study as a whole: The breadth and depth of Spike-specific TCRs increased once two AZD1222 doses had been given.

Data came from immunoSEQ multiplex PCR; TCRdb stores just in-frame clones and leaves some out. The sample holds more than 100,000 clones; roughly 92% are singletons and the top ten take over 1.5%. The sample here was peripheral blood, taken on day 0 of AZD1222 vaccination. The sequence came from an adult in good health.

The CDR3 region has the DNA TGTGCTAGCAGCTTAGATTGGGACAGATTAGGTAACGAGCAGTACGTC. Translating gives CASSLDWDRLGNEQYV. The V call is TRBV7-7, the J call TRBJ2-7; 7 nucleotides align to TRBD1. The CDR3 loop spans 16 amino acids. CDR1 and CDR2 from the germline V gene are SSHAT and FNYEAQ (reference sequence).